The 4 T cell receptor beta chains reported below all come from one sample, sequenced in a study of T cells in Graves' hyperthyroidism and ophthalmopathy (dated by TCRdb to the late 2010s). The library was made by multiplex PCR. For sequencing, an Illumina HiSeq 2000 was employed. The TCR beta CDR3 regions were amplified from the RNA transcripts. The first round of RT-PCR for the TCR CDR3 was performed with the HTBI primer set and the Qiagen OneStep RT-PCR kit. TCRdb reprocessing: public reads trimmed at Q25 with fastp, clones called with MiXCR, in-frame beta chains kept. Rows are combined by CDR3 protein, so each entry shows the most common genes and DNA. Across this sample there are about 550,000 distinct CDR3 sequences, with less than 25% seen only once. The ten largest clones take up 26% of the sample. Sequencing was done on a sample of blood. The receptor source for this set is a man between 18 and 35 years old with Graves' hyperthyroidism.

The table lists this clonotype with many counts. This sequence joins TRBV28 and TRBJ2-7; 10 bases line up with TRBD2. With V trimmed by 4 bases and J by 5 bases, 2 bases remained unmatched. CDR1 and CDR2 from the germline V gene are MDHEN and SYDVKM. This CDR3 has 13 amino acids. The CDR3 DNA sequence: TGTGCCAGCAGTTCCGGGACTAGCGACGAGCAGTACTTC. Its translation: CASSSGTSDEQYF.

This clonotype was seen many times. This chain links TRBV11-2 with TRBJ2-2; D may be TRBD2 (5 bases). The length of the CDR3 is 18 residues. Germline-derived CDR1 and CDR2 are SGHAT and FQNNGV. V lost 5 bases, J lost 3 bases, and 22 bases lay in between. The CDR3 DNA follows: TGTGCCAGCAGCCCCACACCCCGGTTCACGGAGGACACCGGGGAGCTGTTTTTT. This gives the protein CASSPTPRFTEDTGELFF.

This clonotype has only a few counts. V is TRBV11-2 and J is TRBJ2-2; D is ambiguous. V was clipped by 6 bases and J by 4 bases, with 12 bases between them. The CDR3 length is 14 residues. Looked up from germline, CDR1 is SGHAT and CDR2 is FQNNGV. CDR3 coding DNA: TGTGCCAGCAGGGCGGTTACGGGCACCGGGGAGCTGTTTTTT. As protein: CASRAVTGTGELFF.

The chain has TRBV7-2 and TRBJ2-5; D might be TRBD1 (5 bases). Deletions cut 1 base from V and 2 bases from J, with 14 bases between. Germline V gene lookup returns CDR1 SGHTA and CDR2 FQGNSA. CDR3 size: 16 residues. Here the CDR3 reads CASSLDIMAGQETQYF. In nucleotides, the CDR3 is TGTGCCAGCAGCTTAGACATTATGGCAGGGCAAGAGACCCAGTACTTC.